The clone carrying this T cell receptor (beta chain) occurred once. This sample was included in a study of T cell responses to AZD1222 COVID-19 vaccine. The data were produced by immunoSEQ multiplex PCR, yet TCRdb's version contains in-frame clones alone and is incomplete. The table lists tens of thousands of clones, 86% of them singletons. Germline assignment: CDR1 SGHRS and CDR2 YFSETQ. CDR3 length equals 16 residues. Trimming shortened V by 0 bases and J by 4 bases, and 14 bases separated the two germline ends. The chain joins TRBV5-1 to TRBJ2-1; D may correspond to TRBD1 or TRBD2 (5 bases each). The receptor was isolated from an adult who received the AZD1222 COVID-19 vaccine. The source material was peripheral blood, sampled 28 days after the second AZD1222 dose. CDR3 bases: TGCGCCAGCAGCTTGGGGGACCTTTATTCATACAATGAGCAGTTCTTC. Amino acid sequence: CASSLGDLYSYNEQFF. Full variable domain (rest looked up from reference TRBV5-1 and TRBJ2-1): KAGVTQTPRYLIKTRGQQVTLSCSPISGHRSVSWYQQTPGQGLQFLFEYFSETQRNKGNFPGRFSGRQFSNSRSEMNVSTLELGDSALYLCASSLGDLYSYNEQFFGPGTRLTVL.